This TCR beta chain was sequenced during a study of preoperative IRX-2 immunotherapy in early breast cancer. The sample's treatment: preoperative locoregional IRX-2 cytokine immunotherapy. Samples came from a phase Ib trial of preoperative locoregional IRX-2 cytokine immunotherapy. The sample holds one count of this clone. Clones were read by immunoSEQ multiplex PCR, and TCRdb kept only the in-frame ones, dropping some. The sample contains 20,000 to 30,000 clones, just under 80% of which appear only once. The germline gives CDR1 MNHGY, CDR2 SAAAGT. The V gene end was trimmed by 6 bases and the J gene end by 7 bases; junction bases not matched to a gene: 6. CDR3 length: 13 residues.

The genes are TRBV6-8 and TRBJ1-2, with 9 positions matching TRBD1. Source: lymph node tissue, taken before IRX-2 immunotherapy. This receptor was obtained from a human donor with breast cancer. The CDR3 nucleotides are TGTGCCAGCAGCCTAGGGACAGGGCTTGGCTACACCTTC. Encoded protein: CASSLGTGLGYTF.